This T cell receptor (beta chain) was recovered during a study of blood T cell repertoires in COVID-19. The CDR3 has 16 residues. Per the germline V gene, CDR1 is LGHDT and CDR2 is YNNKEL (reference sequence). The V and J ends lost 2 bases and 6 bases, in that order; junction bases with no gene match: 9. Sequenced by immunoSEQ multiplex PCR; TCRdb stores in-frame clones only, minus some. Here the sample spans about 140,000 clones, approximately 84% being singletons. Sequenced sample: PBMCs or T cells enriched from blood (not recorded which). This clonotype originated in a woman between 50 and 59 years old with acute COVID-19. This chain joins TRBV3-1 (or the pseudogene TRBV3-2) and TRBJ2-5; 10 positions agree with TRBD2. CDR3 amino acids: CASSQSGRAEGKTQYF. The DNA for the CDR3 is TGTGCCAGCAGCCAAAGCGGGAGGGCCGAGGGAAAGACCCAGTACTTC.